The 32 T cell receptor beta chains below all came from one sample that was sequenced in a study of cytomegalovirus exposure and HLA in healthy donors. Researchers ran the PCR with 60 Vbeta and 13 Jbeta primers. Sequenced by immunoSEQ multiplex PCR; TCRdb stores in-frame clones only, minus some. Here the sample spans 180,000 or so clones, roughly 88% being singletons. The sample taken for sequencing was PBMCs. The receptor source for this set is a man younger than 35 in good health and CMV-seropositive.

The rearrangement joins TRBV6-5 to TRBJ2-3, with a possible D match to TRBD2 (7 bases). CDR1 MNHEY and CDR2 SVGAGI come from the germline V gene. This CDR3 contains 13 residues. V was cut by 7 bases and J by 6 bases, with 14 bases left in between. The CDR3 protein is CASTLGRGDTQYF. CDR3 in DNA: TGTGCCAGCACCCTAGGGAGGGGGGATACGCAGTATTTT.

The genes are TRBV4-3 and TRBJ2-7; TRBD1 aligns across 10 bases. Losses at the gene ends were 3 bases for V and 5 bases for J; bases not matched to a gene: 4. The germline V gene has CDR1 LGHNA and CDR2 YSLEER. CDR3 length: 14 residues. This CDR3 is CASSHPGTGDEQYF. In DNA form, the CDR3 reads TGCGCCAGCAGCCACCCCGGGACAGGGGACGAGCAGTACTTC.

This CDR3 is CASSDRPGNTIYF. As DNA, the CDR3 is TGTGCCAGTAGTGATAGACCGGGGAACACCATATATTTT. V usage is TRBV19 and J usage is TRBJ1-3; D gene ambiguous. This CDR3 spans 13 amino acids. V shed 5 bases and J shed 7 bases, with 12 bases lying between them. Looked up from germline, CDR1 is LNHDA and CDR2 is SQIVND (reference sequence).

This rearrangement joins TRBV10-3 to TRBJ2-5; TRBD2 aligns across 15 bases. The CDR3 loop spans 16 amino acids. Per the germline V gene, CDR1 is ENHRY and CDR2 is SYGVKD. J gave up 1 base and V 10 bases, and 7 bases lay outside the gene matches. CDR3 in amino acids: CASGTSGGPVQETQYF. As DNA, the CDR3 is TGTGCCAGCGGGACTAGCGGGGGGCCCGTCCAAGAGACCCAGTACTTC.

V is TRBV27 and J is TRBJ1-1; TRBD1 might be the D (5 bases). CDR1 is MNHEY, CDR2 SMNVEV, per germline (reference sequence). The length of the CDR3 is 15 residues. V lost 5 bases to trimming and J lost 1 base, with 14 bases between them. CDR3 nucleotides: TGTGCCAGCAGTCCGGGGACTTTTCCGAACACTGAAGCTTTCTTT. It yields the protein CASSPGTFPNTEAFF.

The chain joins TRBV15 to TRBJ2-5; possibly TRBD2 for D (6 bases). V lost 0 bases and J 11 bases, leaving 16 bases between the germline ends. The CDR3 extends over 14 amino acids. From germline, CDR1 is LNHNV and CDR2 YYDKDF (reference sequence). CDR3 coding DNA: TGTGCCACCAGCAGAGATCGAGGTCTCCGGGAGCAGTACTTC. Translating it yields CATSRDRGLREQYF.

A remark on this clone: An end of the junction does not agree with germline; a read error may underlie this. The chain has TRBV6-1 and TRBJ1-5, with D possibly matching TRBD1 (6 bases). The germline V gene encodes CDR1 MNHNS and CDR2 SASEGT. The CDR3 is 13 residues long. CDR3 amino acids: CASSAGGNQPQHF. The CDR3 DNA follows: TGTGCCAGCAGTGCTGGGGGCAACCAGCCCCAGCATTTT.

This clone occurred once. V gene TRBV6-5 combines with J gene TRBJ1-1; D remains unclear. Germline CDR1 reads MNHEY; CDR2 reads SVGAGI. V lost 5 bases and J lost 12, with 7 bases in between. CDR3 length: 9 amino acids. CDR3 DNA: TGTGCCAGCAGTGAGGTTACTTTCTTT. This codes for CASSEVTFF.

This chain joins TRBV30 and TRBJ2-7, with a weak D call TRBD2 (6 bases). This CDR3 comprises 13 residues. Germline assignment: CDR1 GTSNPN and CDR2 SVGIG (reference sequence). The germline V and J ends were trimmed by 3 bases and 3 bases, with 12 bases remaining between them. CDR3 nucleotides: TGTGCCTGGAGGGACCCCGGGGGCTACGAGCAGTACTTC. It translates to CAWRDPGGYEQYF.

The genes are TRBV15 and TRBJ2-7; possibly TRBD2 for D (5 bases). Germline loops: CDR1 LNHNV, CDR2 YYDKDF (reference sequence). CDR3 length: 14 residues. V lost 3 bases to trimming and J lost 1 base, with 10 bases between them. This CDR3 is CATSRDWRSYEQYF. In DNA, the CDR3 is TGTGCCACCAGCAGGGACTGGAGATCCTACGAGCAGTACTTC.

Here the CDR3 DNA reads TGCGCCAGCAGCCAAGATTCAACGGGAACTAATGAAAAACTGTTTTTT. This translates into CASSQDSTGTNEKLFF. The chain employs TRBV4-3 and TRBJ1-4; no clear D gene. The V end lost 0 bases, the J end lost 1 base, and 9 bases lay between the germline ends. CDR1 is LGHNA, CDR2 YSLEER, per germline. The CDR3 has 16 residues.

The V gene is TRBV20-1, the J gene TRBJ2-4, with TRBD2 as a possible D gene (5 bases). Germline V lookup: CDR1 DFQATT, CDR2 SNEGSKA (reference sequence). The CDR3 is made up of 11 amino acids. V was shortened by 7 bases and J by 9 bases, with 13 bases between the two germline ends. The CDR3 DNA reads as TGCAGTGTACCAGGAGGAGGCATTCAGTACTTC. The encoded protein is CSVPGGGIQYF.

V and J are TRBV30 and TRBJ2-1; weak D call: TRBD2 (6 bases). Trimming took 4 bases from V and 0 from J, leaving 13 bases between them. Germline V gene lookup returns CDR1 GTSNPN and CDR2 SVGIG (reference sequence). This CDR3 spans 15 amino acids. DNA for the CDR3: TGTGCCTGGACACGGGGGTTGGTCTCCTACAATGAGCAGTTCTTC. It is translated as CAWTRGLVSYNEQFF.

This clone was counted a few times. This sample also contains other DNA sequences that code for the same CDR3. The chain links TRBV19 to TRBJ1-2, with a weak D call TRBD1 (5 bases). CDR1 and CDR2 (germline): LNHDA, SQIVND (reference sequence). This CDR3 spans 13 amino acids. V shed 3 bases and J shed 2 bases, with 7 bases lying between them. CDR3 sequence reads: CASSIGGNYGYTF. The CDR3 DNA follows: TGTGCCAGTAGTATCGGGGGGAACTATGGCTACACCTTC.

This clone was recorded once. The chain uses TRBV14 and TRBJ2-7, with D possibly being TRBD1 (6 bases). Germline CDR1 and CDR2: SGHDN and FVKESK. The CDR3 length is 15 residues. V lost 2 bases to trimming and J lost 3 bases, with 14 bases between them. The CDR3 region is CASSQRYRVRYEQYF. For the CDR3, the DNA is TGTGCCAGCAGCCAACGCTACAGGGTTCGCTACGAGCAGTACTTC.

The V call is TRBV7-2, the J call TRBJ1-2, with D uncertain. Germline assignment: CDR1 SGHTA and CDR2 FQGNSA. Trimming removed 5 bases at V and 0 bases at J, with 10 bases between. This CDR3 region has 14 residues. The CDR3 DNA reads TGTGCCAGCAGCCGTCCCGGGACTAACTATGGCTACACCTTC. Translation: CASSRPGTNYGYTF.

This clone was seen a handful of times. This sequence joins TRBV19 and TRBJ2-7; perhaps TRBD1 as D (5 bases). The length of the CDR3 is 14 residues. V gave up 5 bases and J gave up 3 bases, with 14 bases separating them. Germline CDR1 reads LNHDA; CDR2 reads SQIVND (reference sequence). CDR3 coding DNA: TGTGCCAGTAGTCAAGGACACCAAATCTACGAGCAGTACTTC. The encoded protein is CASSQGHQIYEQYF.

The V call is TRBV6-5, the J call TRBJ1-1, with TRBD1 as a possible D gene (5 bases). In germline, CDR1 is MNHEY, CDR2 SVGAGI. This CDR3 contains 16 residues. V was cut by 2 bases and J by 3 bases, with 16 bases left in between. CDR3 residues: CASSYQPAGGYTEAFF. CDR3 sequence (DNA): TGTGCCAGCAGTTACCAGCCAGCCGGGGGGTACACTGAAGCTTTCTTT.

The gene calls are TRBV19 and TRBJ2-3; TRBD2 agrees at 9 bases. The germline CDR1 and CDR2 sequences are LNHDA and SQIVND (reference sequence). CDR3 length equals 13 residues. V shed 4 bases and J 4 bases; nucleotides not matched to a gene: 0. The CDR3 loop is CASSSGGADTQYF. CDR3 nucleotides: TGTGCCAGTAGTAGCGGGGGGGCAGATACGCAGTATTTT. Combining the CDR3 with reference TRBV19 and TRBJ2-3 gives the whole variable domain DGGITQSPKYLFRKEGQNVTLSCEQNLNHDAMYWYRQDPGQGLRLIYYSQIVNDFQKGDIAEGYSVSREKKESFPLTVTSAQKNPTAFYLCASSSGGADTQYFGPGTRLTVL.

The chain has TRBV27 and TRBJ2-1; 9 bases match TRBD2. Trimming took 1 base from V and 9 from J; bases not matched to a gene: 13. Germline loops: CDR1 MNHEY, CDR2 SMNVEV (reference sequence). The CDR3 has 17 amino acids. The CDR3 sequence: CASSLFPLSGGYIEQFF. The CDR3 region has the DNA TGTGCCAGCAGTTTATTCCCCCTCAGCGGGGGGTATATTGAGCAGTTCTTC.

Note on this clone: The same CDR3 can be traced to other DNA sequences in this sample. V usage is TRBV4-3 and J usage is TRBJ1-4, with 7 bases identical to TRBD1. There are 15 residues in the CDR3. V shed 0 bases and J 5 bases; nucleotides not matched to a gene: 3. Germline-derived CDR1 and CDR2 are LGHNA and YSLEER. The CDR3 loop reads CASSQDSRGNEKLFF. The CDR3 coding sequence is TGCGCCAGCAGCCAAGATAGCAGGGGGAATGAAAAACTGTTTTTT.

This chain uses TRBV5-1 with TRBJ2-1, with TRBD2 matching 14 bases. This CDR3 is 17 amino acids long. Trimming took 4 bases from V and 4 from J; bases not matched to a gene: 7. Germline V gives CDR1 SGHRS, CDR2 YFSETQ. The CDR3 here is CASSLRLAGGIYNEQFF. The DNA of the CDR3 is TGCGCCAGCAGCCTACGACTAGCGGGGGGGATATACAATGAGCAGTTCTTC. Looking up the rest from reference TRBV5-1 and TRBJ2-1 gives the full variable domain: KAGVTQTPRYLIKTRGQQVTLSCSPISGHRSVSWYQQTPGQGLQFLFEYFSETQRNKGNFPGRFSGRQFSNSRSEMNVSTLELGDSALYLCASSLRLAGGIYNEQFFGPGTRLTVL.

V is TRBV27 and J is TRBJ2-7; a possible D gene is TRBD2 (7 bases). CDR1 MNHEY and CDR2 SMNVEV come from the germline V gene (reference sequence). The V end lost 5 bases, the J end lost 0 bases, and 20 bases lay between the germline ends. This CDR3 spans 17 amino acids. The CDR3 coding sequence is TGTGCCAGCAGTACTGGGCTTGGGGGGGCTTTCTCCTACGAGCAGTACTTC. Translation gives CASSTGLGGAFSYEQYF.

This rearrangement joins TRBV7-9 to TRBJ2-7; TRBD2 agrees at 8 bases. V shed 11 bases and J 2 bases; nucleotides not matched to a gene: 5. In germline, CDR1 is SEHNR, CDR2 FQNEAQ (reference sequence). The length of the CDR3 is 12 residues. The CDR3 nucleotides read TGTGCCGTACGGGGGGGGGCCTACGAGCAGTACTTC. Protein product: CAVRGGAYEQYF.

This chain joins TRBV11-2 and TRBJ1-1; TRBD1 might be the D (5 bases). Germline V gene lookup returns CDR1 SGHAT and CDR2 FQNNGV. There are 12 residues in the CDR3. The germline V and J ends were trimmed by 4 bases and 5 bases, with 8 bases remaining between them. This CDR3 reads CASSSQGTEAFF. Here the CDR3 DNA reads TGTGCCAGCAGCTCCCAGGGTACTGAAGCTTTCTTT.

The chain couples TRBV5-6 to TRBJ2-1; 10 bases fit TRBD1. The V gene's germline CDR1 is SGHDT and CDR2 YYEEEE. The CDR3 totals 16 residues. After removal of 0 bases from V and 7 bases from J, the junction contained 7 bases not matched to a gene. CDR3 nucleotides: TGTGCCAGCAGCTTGGCACCGGGACAGGGGTCTAATGAGCAGTTCTTC. The encoded protein is CASSLAPGQGSNEQFF.

The genes are TRBV6-1 and TRBJ2-7, with a tentative D call TRBD2 (5 bases). Looked up from germline, CDR1 is MNHNS and CDR2 is SASEGT. Trimming shortened V by 3 bases and J by 4 bases, and 13 bases separated the two germline ends. CDR3 length equals 14 residues. The CDR3 DNA reads as TGTGCCAGCAGTGAGGTTCGGGGAGAGTACGAGCAGTACTTC. This sequence encodes CASSEVRGEYEQYF.

The V gene is TRBV4-3, the J gene TRBJ2-5, with 10 bases aligning to TRBD2. CDR1 LGHNA and CDR2 YSLEER come from the germline V gene. CDR3 length: 17 residues. Losses at the gene ends were 1 base for V and 7 bases for J; bases not matched to a gene: 12. The CDR3 loop reads CASSQVWVTSGMGTQYF. The CDR3 DNA reads TGCGCCAGCAGCCAAGTTTGGGTAACTAGCGGGATGGGGACCCAGTACTTC.

J is TRBJ2-7 and V is TRBV14, with D perhaps matching TRBD2 (5 bases). This CDR3 is 16 amino acids long. CDR1 and CDR2 (germline): SGHDN, FVKESK. Trimming took off 1 base at V and 0 bases at J, with 13 bases between the two ends. CDR3 amino acids: CASSQVGRRDSYEQYF. Written as DNA, the CDR3 is TGTGCCAGCAGCCAAGTGGGCCGCCGGGACTCCTACGAGCAGTACTTC.

This clone turned up a few times. V and J are TRBV5-4 and TRBJ2-7; D possibly corresponds to TRBD2 (6 bases). This CDR3 has 14 residues. Germline V gene data show CDR1 as SGHNT and CDR2 as YYREEE (reference sequence). V lost 5 bases and J 5 bases, leaving 17 bases between the germline ends. The CDR3 nucleotides read TGTGCCAGCAGGAAAACCGGGCCGGGGGACGAGCAGTACTTC. This codes for CASRKTGPGDEQYF.

V gene TRBV4-2 combines with J gene TRBJ1-2; TRBD1 might be the D (6 bases). The germline gives CDR1 LGHNA, CDR2 YNFKEQ. The V end was cut by 3 bases, the J end by 3 bases, with 14 bases between. The CDR3 spans 15 residues. The CDR3, as DNA: TGTGCCAGCAGCCAGAGACCGGGACAAGACTATGGCTACACCTTC. This sequence encodes CASSQRPGQDYGYTF.

The count of this clone is one. The V call is TRBV6-1, the J call TRBJ1-2, with a possible D match to TRBD1 (5 bases). The CDR3 is 13 residues long. Germline CDR1 and CDR2: MNHNS and SASEGT. The V and J ends lost 5 bases and 8 bases respectively, with 15 bases between them. The CDR3 is CASSQRVRGGYTF. In DNA, the CDR3 is TGTGCCAGCAGTCAAAGGGTTAGGGGAGGCTACACCTTC.